This record covers a single T cell receptor (beta chain). Its cognate antigen is unknown. The table came from immunoSEQ multiplex PCR; TCRdb's copy has only in-frame clones and leaves some out. The table lists more than 9,500 clones, 70% to 90% of them singletons. This entry belongs to a study of tumor-infiltrating lymphocytes in localized non-small cell lung cancer. Across the study: Tumor tissue and non-adjacent uninvolved lung came from each patient. Study observations and caveats: IM1 and IM2 tumors showed no difference in T-cell fraction. Only some patients had TCR sequencing, depending on available tissue.

The CDR3 covers 17 residues. The V end was cut by 1 base, the J end by 0 bases, with 10 bases between. Germline V gene lookup returns CDR1 SGHAT and CDR2 FQNNGV. Sequenced input: lung tumor tissue. The source of this sequence is a human donor with non-small cell lung cancer. This rearrangement joins TRBV11-2 to TRBJ2-6, with no clear D. This CDR3 reads CASSLGIPVSGANVLTF. CDR3 DNA sequence: TGTGCCAGCAGCTTAGGGATTCCTGTCTCTGGGGCCAACGTCCTGACTTTC.